This T cell receptor (beta chain) was obtained from a study of blood T cells in healthy people across ages. This CDR3 region has 15 residues. V was cut by 5 bases and J by 7 bases, with 20 bases left in between. Samples had at least 6 million PBMCs isolated from them. Study outcomes and limitations: PBMCs were not sorted, which prevented a conclusive comparison of naive versus antigen-experienced cells. The long-lived group displayed more naive CD4+ cells, plus higher diversity, than the aged donors did.

The use of a sample-barcoded 5' primer and a J-beta primer mix characterized a second PCR of about 7 to 12 cycles. The template-switch adaptor was a 5' adaptor with 12 random nucleotides. It tagged each cDNA molecule. TCRdb processed the 5' RACE reads anew with MiXCR; each CDR3 protein has one entry. The data hold roughly 2 million distinct CDR3 sequences, with 49% observed a single time. On this clonotype itself: As yet, its antigen is unknown.

The specimen sequenced was blood. The receptor was derived from a woman between 35 and 50 years old in good health. The V gene is TRBV12-3 or TRBV12-4, the J gene TRBJ1-2; unclear D gene. The CDR3 region is CASSGGILTGSGYTF. CDR3 coding DNA: TGTGCCAGCAGTGGAGGGATCCTCACCGGGTCTGGCTACACCTTC.